These 23 T cell receptor beta chains originate from one sample sequenced in a study of blood T cell repertoires in COVID-19. Assay used: immunoSEQ multiplex PCR; TCRdb lists only in-frame clones, some missing. The sample has about 170,000 clones, around three quarters seen once. The source material was PBMCs or T cells enriched from blood (not recorded which). The source is a woman in her 70s in a cohort exposed to, infected with or recovered from COVID-19 (not recorded which).

The rearrangement uses TRBV9 and TRBJ2-5; 8 bases match TRBD1. CDR1 and CDR2 from the germline V gene are SGDLS and YYNGEE. Trimming cost V 4 bases and J 4 bases; bases outside gene matches: 6. The CDR3 contains 14 residues. CDR3 DNA: TGTGCCAGCAGCCGGACAGGGTGGGGAGAGACCCAGTACTTC. Translation gives CASSRTGWGETQYF.

Here the CDR3 DNA reads TGTGCCAGCACTCTACCCGGGGGGGCCTACAATGAGCAGTTCTTC. Protein sequence: CASTLPGGAYNEQFF. The chain combines TRBV28 with TRBJ2-1; 8 bases map to TRBD2. CDR3 length: 15 amino acids. Germline trimming cut 7 bases from V and 2 bases from J; bases unmatched to any gene: 7. CDR1 is MDHEN, CDR2 SYDVKM, per germline.

The J gene is TRBJ1-5, the V gene TRBV29-1, with D tentatively TRBD1 (5 bases). In germline, CDR1 is SQVTM, CDR2 ANQGSEA. The CDR3 is 12 residues long. Trimming pared 4 bases from V and 4 bases from J, leaving 8 bases between. CDR3 in DNA: TGCAGCGTTGGGGGCAGAAATCAGCCCCAGCATTTT. This encodes CSVGGRNQPQHF.

The rearrangement links TRBV7-2 to TRBJ2-5; TRBD2 aligns across 8 bases. Germline V lookup: CDR1 SGHTA, CDR2 FQGNSA. V shed 9 bases and J 2 bases; nucleotides not matched to a gene: 20. The CDR3 loop spans 18 amino acids. In nucleotides, the CDR3 is TGTGCCAGTAGCCCGGGTCCTCATGGGGCTAGCGGGCAAGAGACCCAGTACTTC. It translates to CASSPGPHGASGQETQYF.

The V call is TRBV19, the J call TRBJ2-3; D may be TRBD1 (5 bases). The CDR3 extends over 15 amino acids. V gave up 5 bases and J gave up 6 bases, with 18 bases separating them. The germline CDR1 and CDR2 sequences are LNHDA and SQIVND (reference sequence). The CDR3 loop is CASSSPGPSGDTQYF. DNA of the CDR3: TGTGCCAGTAGTTCACCAGGGCCCTCAGGGGATACGCAGTATTTT.

CDR3 in amino acids: CASSQGGLGPQHF. Written as DNA, the CDR3 is TGTGCCAGTAGCCAGGGCGGCCTCGGGCCCCAGCATTTT. V gene TRBV19 combines with J gene TRBJ1-5, with D perhaps matching TRBD1 (5 bases). Trimming shortened V by 6 bases and J by 9 bases, and 15 bases separated the two germline ends. This CDR3 has 13 amino acids. In germline, CDR1 is LNHDA, CDR2 SQIVND (reference sequence).

This chain joins TRBV7-2 and TRBJ1-2; D is unresolved. The germline V gene encodes CDR1 SGHTA and CDR2 FQGNSA. The V and J ends lost 1 base and 7 bases respectively, with 10 bases between them. This CDR3 spans 13 amino acids. CDR3 DNA: TGTGCCAGCAGCTTAGGGGGAGAGGGTGGCTACACCTTC. Encoded protein: CASSLGGEGGYTF.

This sequence joins TRBV11-1 and TRBJ2-3; 10 nucleotides line up with TRBD2. Germline values: CDR1 SGHAT, CDR2 FQDESV (reference sequence). The CDR3 totals 16 residues. V lost 3 bases and J lost 7; bases outside the gene matches: 10. The CDR3 protein is CASSLLASGSLYTQYF. The CDR3 nucleotides are TGTGCCAGCAGCTTGTTGGCTAGCGGGAGTCTGTATACGCAGTATTTT.

In nucleotides, the CDR3 is TGTGCCAGCAGCTTCACCCGGGATTCACCCCTCCACTTT. The encoded protein is CASSFTRDSPLHF. The chain recombines TRBV3-1 (or the pseudogene TRBV3-2) with TRBJ1-6; D gene uncertain. CDR1 and CDR2 (germline): LGHDT, YNNKEL (reference sequence). The CDR3 runs to 13 residues. Trimming removed 5 bases at V and 8 bases at J, with 10 bases between.

The chain carries TRBV6-2 or TRBV6-3 and TRBJ2-7; a possible D gene is TRBD2 (6 bases). The germline gives CDR1 MNHEY, CDR2 SVGEGT. V shed 6 bases and J shed 2 bases, with 14 bases lying between them. The CDR3 sequence is 14 residues long. This chain's CDR3 is CASSPWREAYEQYF. In DNA form, the CDR3 reads TGTGCCAGCAGCCCCTGGCGGGAAGCCTACGAGCAGTACTTC.

The chain joins TRBV5-1 to TRBJ2-1; no definite D call. Germline CDR1 is SGHRS and CDR2 is YFSETQ. V lost 0 bases to trimming and J lost 6 bases, with 13 bases between them. This CDR3 has 15 residues. This CDR3 is CASSLAVAHFNEQFF. The CDR3 coding sequence is TGCGCCAGCAGCTTGGCGGTAGCCCACTTCAATGAGCAGTTCTTC.

The V and J genes are TRBV7-2 and TRBJ2-1; 10 bases are shared with TRBD1. Germline CDR1 SGHTA, CDR2 FQGNSA. The J segment lost 7 bases and the V segment lost 3 bases, leaving 0 bases of the junction unmatched. The CDR3 length is 13 residues. CDR3 region: CASSLDRGNEQFF. The DNA for the CDR3 is TGTGCCAGCAGCTTGGACAGGGGGAATGAGCAGTTCTTC.

The chain links TRBV2 to TRBJ2-1, with D uncertain. The V gene's germline CDR1 is SNHLY and CDR2 FYNNEI. CDR3 length equals 11 residues. Trimming stripped 7 bases from V and 8 bases from J, with 9 bases between. CDR3 protein: CASMYFDEQFF. DNA of the CDR3: TGTGCCAGCATGTATTTCGATGAGCAGTTCTTC.

The chain combines TRBV11-1 with TRBJ2-7; TRBD2 might be the D (5 bases). The CDR3 has 15 residues. V gave up 6 bases and J gave up 10 bases, with 25 bases separating them. CDR1 and CDR2 from the germline V gene are SGHAT and FQDESV (reference sequence). The CDR3 coding sequence is TGTGCCAGCAGTCCCCTCGGGAATTCCCCAGGCGAACAGTACTTC. This sequence encodes CASSPLGNSPGEQYF.

This clone was found once. The V call is TRBV5-6, the J call TRBJ2-1, with 12 bases lining up with TRBD2. The V gene end was trimmed by 4 bases and the J gene end by 6 bases; junction bases not matched to a gene: 8. This CDR3 contains 16 residues. CDR1 and CDR2 (germline): SGHDT, YYEEEE. The CDR3 protein is CASSPVRTSGVNEQFF. CDR3 DNA: TGTGCCAGCAGCCCGGTGAGGACTAGCGGGGTCAATGAGCAGTTCTTC. The full variable domain, in which reference TRBV5-6 and TRBJ2-1 provide the parts outside the CDR3, is DAGVTQSPTHLIKTRGQQVTLRCSPKSGHDTVSWYQQALGQGPQFIFQYYEEEERQRGNFPDRFSGHQFPNYSSELNVNALLLGDSALYLCASSPVRTSGVNEQFFGPGTRLTVL.

This clone was observed once. This chain uses TRBV6-1 with TRBJ2-1; D unresolved. The V and J ends lost 2 bases and 1 base respectively, with 15 bases between them. CDR1 and CDR2 (germline): MNHNS, SASEGT. The CDR3 is 17 amino acids. The CDR3 reads CASSESFDTLSYNEQFF. The CDR3 nucleotides are TGTGCCAGCAGTGAATCCTTTGACACGTTATCCTACAATGAGCAGTTCTTC.

The genes are TRBV28 and TRBJ2-5, with D perhaps matching TRBD2 (5 bases). Germline CDR1 MDHEN, CDR2 SYDVKM. V was cut by 2 bases and J by 5 bases, with 12 bases left in between. This CDR3 contains 14 residues. The CDR3 sequence is CASSLPSSPETQYF. CDR3 nucleotide sequence: TGTGCCAGCAGTTTACCCTCTAGCCCTGAGACCCAGTACTTC.

V gene TRBV9 combines with J gene TRBJ1-5; no definite D call. CDR1 is SGDLS and CDR2 is YYNGEE in the germline V gene. V lost 5 bases to trimming and J lost 5 bases, with 14 bases between them. The CDR3 extends over 14 amino acids. CDR3 DNA: TGTGCCAGCAGTTTTGGCACGTTGGATCAGCCCCAGCATTTT. Protein: CASSFGTLDQPQHF.

The rearrangement links TRBV6-1 to TRBJ2-3; possibly TRBD2 for D (7 bases). CDR3 length: 15 residues. Germline assignment: CDR1 MNHNS and CDR2 SASEGT. Trimming took 2 bases from V and 1 from J, leaving 10 bases between them. As DNA, the CDR3 is TGTGCCAGCAGTGAACGCGGGGGCCGCACAGATACGCAGTATTTT. It is translated as CASSERGGRTDTQYF.

The chain has TRBV9 and TRBJ1-2, with 8 bases identical to TRBD1. The V gene's germline CDR1 is SGDLS and CDR2 YYNGEE. V was clipped by 2 bases and J by 7 bases; unmatched bases: 13. This CDR3 contains 16 residues. The CDR3 spells CASSVTVGQGGGGYTF. CDR3 coding DNA: TGTGCCAGCAGCGTGACCGTCGGACAGGGCGGTGGTGGCTACACCTTC.

For this clone: The sample carries other DNA sequences with the same CDR3. The chain joins TRBV5-1 to TRBJ2-1, with 9 bases fitting TRBD2. The CDR3 is 15 residues long. The V and J ends lost 2 bases and 6 bases, in that order; junction bases with no gene match: 6. Germline CDR1 SGHRS, CDR2 YFSETQ. The CDR3 loop is CASSLGLAGINEQFF. The CDR3 DNA sequence: TGCGCCAGCAGCTTAGGCCTAGCGGGGATCAATGAGCAGTTCTTC.

The chain employs TRBV30 and TRBJ1-2; D uncertain. This CDR3 comprises 12 residues. Germline V gene data show CDR1 as GTSNPN and CDR2 as SVGIG (reference sequence). With 1 base removed from V and 1 base from J, the gap between germline ends came to 4 bases. CDR3 region: CAWSAHNYGYTF. The CDR3 DNA sequence: TGTGCCTGGAGTGCACATAACTATGGCTACACCTTC.

The V gene is TRBV30, the J gene TRBJ1-2; TRBD1 is a possible D gene (5 bases). The germline V gene encodes CDR1 GTSNPN and CDR2 SVGIG (reference sequence). Trimming removed 2 bases from V and 8 bases from J, with 9 bases in between. The CDR3 runs 11 residues. For the CDR3, the DNA is TGTGCCTGGAGTCCCGGGGGGGGCTACACCTTC. This translates into CAWSPGGGYTF.